The T cell receptor (beta chain) under discussion was sequenced for a study of Graves' ophthalmopathy and Graves' hyperthyroidism. Amplification from RNA transcripts yielded the TCR beta CDR3 regions. A first-round RT-PCR used HTBI primers, followed by a second-round multiplex PCR. Each CDR3 protein is one row after TCRdb ran MiXCR on the multiplex PCR reads. Of roughly 160,000 distinct CDR3 sequences listed, roughly two fifths are singletons. In this sample, this clonotype turned up many times. Antigen unknown. Per the germline V gene, CDR1 is MNHEY and CDR2 is SVGAGI. This CDR3 contains 12 residues. V lost 7 bases and J lost 6; bases outside the gene matches: 2. Study results and limitations: The 13-signature model separated ophthalmopathy from stable hyperthyroidism at approximately 89% sensitivity and around 77% specificity.

What was sequenced was peripheral blood. The rearrangement links TRBV6-5 to TRBJ2-7; 11 nucleotides agree with TRBD2. The sequence was obtained from a man aged 25-45 years with Graves' ophthalmopathy. The CDR3 DNA sequence: TGTGCCAGCAACCTAGCGGGAGGCGAGCAGTACTTC. This sequence encodes CASNLAGGEQYF.